The 18 T cell receptor beta chains below were found in one sample sequenced in a study of blood T cells in healthy people across ages. With a J-beta primer mix and a sample-barcoded 5' primer, a second PCR ran roughly 6 to 12 cycles. MiXCR, run by TCRdb on the 5' RACE reads, gives a single entry per CDR3 protein. The sample has roughly 1,800,000 distinct CDR3 sequences; around half are singletons. Sequencing was carried out using blood. These TCRs come from a middle-aged woman in good health.

This chain uses TRBV21-1 with TRBJ1-2; no check of the table's D call, TRBD1, against the DNA was made. TRBV21-1 is assigned pseudogene status. The CDR3 length is 15 residues. CDR3 region: CASTLRTGCDYGYTF. The CDR3 bases are TGTGCCAGCACTCTACGAACAGGGTGCGACTATGGCTACACCTTC.

Only a few counts were recorded for this clonotype. J is TRBJ2-5 and V is TRBV7-2; D is unresolved. Germline CDR1 is SGHTA and CDR2 is FQGNSA. CDR3 length equals 13 residues. Trimming removed 5 bases at V and 1 base at J, with 8 bases between. CDR3 nucleotides: TGTGCCAGCAGCCGAGTGAGCCAAGAGACCCAGTACTTC. Protein sequence: CASSRVSQETQYF.

This clonotype was recorded a few times. The chain uses TRBV28 and TRBJ1-5; a weak D match, TRBD1 (6 bases). This CDR3 is built from 15 residues. Trimming removed 6 bases from V and 4 bases from J, with 16 bases in between. The germline V gene has CDR1 MDHEN and CDR2 SYDVKM. In DNA form, the CDR3 reads TGTGCCAGCAGCCAGACGACAGGAAGGAATCAGCCCCAGCATTTT. Its protein is CASSQTTGRNQPQHF.

V and J are TRBV7-9 and TRBJ1-2; TRBD1 matches 7 bases. Trimming cost V 6 bases and J 5 bases; bases outside gene matches: 15. CDR1 is SEHNR, CDR2 FQNEAQ, per germline (reference sequence). The CDR3 loop spans 16 amino acids. CDR3 in amino acids: CASSTSVDRRTYGYTF. In nucleotides, the CDR3 is TGTGCCAGCAGTACCAGCGTGGACAGGAGGACTTATGGCTACACCTTC.

In DNA, the CDR3 is TGCGCCAGCAGCCCCGCTGGACAGGGATTACCTGGGGCCAACGTCCTGACTTTC. Protein product: CASSPAGQGLPGANVLTF. V is TRBV4-3 and J is TRBJ2-6; TRBD1 agrees at 8 bases. The CDR3 covers 18 residues. The J segment lost 2 bases and the V segment lost 4 bases, leaving 10 bases of the junction unmatched. Germline V gene data show CDR1 as LGHNA and CDR2 as YSLEER.

J is TRBJ2-3 and V is TRBV20-1; 10 bases align to TRBD1. V trimming: 5 bases; J trimming: 3 bases; junction bases outside the gene matches: 5. Germline-derived CDR1 and CDR2 are DFQATT and SNEGSKA (reference sequence). The CDR3 loop spans 14 amino acids. The CDR3 protein is CSAPRQGATDTQYF. DNA for the CDR3: TGCAGTGCTCCCAGACAGGGGGCGACAGATACGCAGTATTTT.

The CDR3 region is CSATTGPQPQHF. Written as DNA, the CDR3 is TGCAGTGCTACGACAGGGCCTCAGCCCCAGCATTTT. V is TRBV20-1 and J is TRBJ1-5; 7 bases fit TRBD1. From germline, CDR1 is DFQATT and CDR2 SNEGSKA (reference sequence). This CDR3 is 12 amino acids long. J gave up 6 bases and V 4 bases, and 3 bases lay outside the gene matches.

The chain joins TRBV5-1 to TRBJ2-7, with D possibly matching TRBD1 (6 bases). Germline V CDR1 and CDR2: SGHRS, YFSETQ. This CDR3 has 15 residues. V was trimmed by 2 bases and J by 3 bases, leaving 15 bases between them. The CDR3 DNA follows: TGCGCCAGCAGCTTCCGGCGAGCGGACAGCTACGAGCAGTACTTC. This gives the protein CASSFRRADSYEQYF.

The gene calls are TRBV7-2 and TRBJ1-5, with 9 bases lining up with TRBD1. CDR1 is SGHTA, CDR2 FQGNSA, per germline. The CDR3 has 15 amino acids. Trimming cost V 4 bases and J 3 bases; bases outside gene matches: 4. This chain's CDR3 is CASSSGQGLNQPQHF. The CDR3, as DNA: TGTGCCAGCAGCTCGGGACAGGGACTCAATCAGCCCCAGCATTTT.

This clonotype was detected only once. The chain joins TRBV13 to TRBJ1-1, with 9 bases that match TRBD1. Germline CDR1 and CDR2: PRHDT and FYEKMQ (reference sequence). This CDR3 comprises 16 residues. The ends lost 5 bases at V and 8 bases at J; junction bases unmatched: 15. This chain's CDR3 is CASSLSGTGSWSEAFF. DNA for the CDR3: TGTGCCAGCAGCCTCAGCGGGACAGGGTCTTGGTCGGAAGCTTTCTTT.

The rearrangement joins TRBV20-1 to TRBJ2-7; 8 nucleotides line up with TRBD2. J was trimmed by 6 bases and V by 5 bases; bases with no gene match: 12. The CDR3 loop spans 14 amino acids. CDR1 DFQATT and CDR2 SNEGSKA come from the germline V gene (reference sequence). CDR3 residues: CSAPSVRGGPEQYF. The DNA of the CDR3 is TGCAGTGCTCCAAGTGTCCGGGGGGGCCCCGAGCAGTACTTC.

V and J are TRBV28 and TRBJ1-2, with a possible D match to TRBD1 (6 bases). The length of the CDR3 is 14 residues. Between the trimmed V and J ends, which lost 2 bases and 4 bases, there was a span of 11 bases. CDR1 MDHEN and CDR2 SYDVKM come from the germline V gene. CDR3 nucleotide sequence: TGTGCCAGCAGTTTACAACAGGGAAGCTATGGCTACACCTTC. Encoded protein: CASSLQQGSYGYTF.

The chain uses TRBV6-6 and TRBJ1-2; TRBD1 matches 8 bases. After removal of 6 bases from V and 1 base from J, the junction contained 13 bases not matched to a gene. The germline CDR1 and CDR2 sequences are MNHNY and SVGAGI (reference sequence). The CDR3 is 17 residues long. The CDR3 loop is CASRTGTGRSINYGYTF. As DNA, the CDR3 is TGTGCCAGCAGAACCGGGACAGGAAGGTCAATTAACTATGGCTACACCTTC.

This rearrangement joins TRBV5-1 to TRBJ1-1; TRBD1 matches at 8 bases. Trimming took 4 bases from V and 1 from J; bases not matched to a gene: 6. The CDR3 is made up of 15 amino acids. The V gene's germline CDR1 is SGHRS and CDR2 YFSETQ. The CDR3 nucleotides are TGCGCCAGCAGCGTTAATGGACAGGGGAACACTGAAGCTTTCTTT. Residues: CASSVNGQGNTEAFF.

The gene calls are TRBV7-2 and TRBJ2-1; 11 bases are shared with TRBD1. V gave up 7 bases and J gave up 8 bases; unmatched junction bases: 10. Germline lookup yields CDR1 SGHTA and CDR2 FQGNSA. The CDR3 is 15 residues long. The DNA of the CDR3 is TGTGCCAGCACCGCCGGGACAGGGGGACTGTATGAGCAGTTCTTC. The encoded protein is CASTAGTGGLYEQFF.

In its sample, this clonotype was seen a few times. The genes are TRBV20-1 and TRBJ2-3; TRBD2 matches 8 bases. V lost 4 bases, J lost 4 bases, and 4 bases stayed unmatched. This CDR3 has 13 amino acids. Germline V gene lookup returns CDR1 DFQATT and CDR2 SNEGSKA (reference sequence). The CDR3 nucleotides are TGCAGTGCTACCCTGACTAGCGCAGATACGCAGTATTTT. Its translation: CSATLTSADTQYF.

The chain combines TRBV7-2 with TRBJ2-3; D possibly corresponds to TRBD2 (7 bases). The CDR3 loop spans 16 amino acids. V was trimmed by 1 base and J by 4 bases, leaving 15 bases between them. Germline V gives CDR1 SGHTA, CDR2 FQGNSA. CDR3 sequence (DNA): TGTGCCAGCAGCTTAGAGTTATGGGGGGGCTCAGATACGCAGTATTTT. This encodes CASSLELWGGSDTQYF.

This clonotype has a handful of counts. The V and J genes are TRBV7-3 and TRBJ2-5; the D gene is possibly TRBD2 (6 bases). Trimming cost V 6 bases and J 1 base, with 15 bases left between them. Germline assignment: CDR1 SGHTA and CDR2 FQGTGA. CDR3 length: 15 residues. The CDR3 loop reads CASSWGSGIQETQYF. CDR3 coding DNA: TGTGCCAGCAGTTGGGGTAGCGGAATCCAAGAGACCCAGTACTTC.